Given below is one TCR beta chain in context. Its target is unknown. This sample was taken from a study of cytomegalovirus exposure and HLA in healthy donors. The table came from immunoSEQ multiplex PCR; TCRdb's copy has only in-frame clones and leaves some out. Among under 150,000 clones listed, around 84% were seen once. General observations from the study: First-cohort TCR clusters were later found to tend to co-occur in the 120 validation repertoires.

The CDR3 contains 14 residues. V lost 7 bases, J lost 4 bases, and 9 bases stayed unmatched. Germline V gene lookup returns CDR1 SGHAT and CDR2 FQNNGV. The receptor's source is a young man in good health and CMV-seropositive. The chain joins TRBV11-2 to TRBJ1-2; 7 nucleotides agree with TRBD1. The sequencing sample was made of PBMCs. This chain's CDR3 is CASTFGTGVYGYTF. CDR3 DNA sequence: TGTGCCAGCACCTTCGGCACAGGGGTCTATGGCTACACCTTC.